A selection of T cell receptor beta chains follows, all from one sample in a study of blood T cell repertoires in COVID-19. TCRdb's table, derived via immunoSEQ multiplex PCR, lists solely in-frame clones and lacks some. The sample carries 220,000 or so clones, approximately 81% recorded once. The sequencing sample was made of peripheral blood. These TCRs come from a man between 50 and 59 years old who had recovered from COVID-19. Both conserved end residues are part of each CDR3. D genes are given only for firm matches. Clone size is shown for a subset of rows, as once, few, many or a class of expanded clone.

J gene: TRBJ1-5
clone size: -
V gene: TRBV6-5
D gene: TRBD1
CDR3 protein: CASSRDRNQPQHF
CDR3 DNA: TGTGCCAGCAGTAGGGACAGGAATCAGCCCCAGCATTTT

J gene: TRBJ1-1
clone size: once
V gene: TRBV25-1
D gene: TRBD1
CDR3 protein: CASSGTGLGNTEAFF
CDR3 DNA: TGTGCCAGCAGTGGGACAGGGCTGGGGAACACTGAAGCTTTCTTT

J gene: TRBJ1-3
clone size: -
V gene: TRBV6-4
D gene: -
CDR3 protein: CASSWRGRRTGLDTIYF
CDR3 DNA: TGTGCCAGCAGTTGGCGTGGGCGGCGAACAGGGCTAGACACCATATATTTT

J gene: TRBJ1-1
clone size: -
V gene: TRBV7-9
D gene: -
CDR3 protein: CASSLVTGLNTEAFF
CDR3 DNA: TGTGCCAGCAGCTTAGTAACAGGGCTGAACACTGAAGCTTTCTTT

J gene: TRBJ1-3
clone size: -
V gene: TRBV5-1
D gene: -
CDR3 protein: CASSLGGSRDTIYF
CDR3 DNA: TGCGCCAGCAGCTTGGGAGGGAGTCGAGACACCATATATTTT

J gene: TRBJ1-1
clone size: few
V gene: TRBV7-9
D gene: -
CDR3 protein: CASSLVRSGTEAFF
CDR3 DNA: TGTGCCAGCAGCTTAGTCAGGAGCGGCACTGAAGCTTTCTTT

J gene: TRBJ2-7
clone size: -
V gene: TRBV11-2
D gene: TRBD1
CDR3 protein: CASTRQGTGHYEQYF
CDR3 DNA: TGTGCCAGCACCCGACAGGGGACAGGGCACTACGAGCAGTACTTC

J gene: TRBJ2-1
clone size: -
V gene: TRBV9
D gene: -
CDR3 protein: CASSVGVRLAEQFF
CDR3 DNA: TGTGCCAGCAGCGTAGGGGTCAGACTCGCGGAGCAGTTCTTC

J gene: TRBJ2-2
clone size: few
V gene: TRBV5-6
D gene: TRBD2
CDR3 protein: CASSSAGGLTGELFF
CDR3 DNA: TGTGCCAGCAGCTCCGCGGGAGGCCTCACCGGGGAGCTGTTTTTT

J gene: TRBJ2-1
clone size: -
V gene: TRBV11-2
D gene: TRBD2
CDR3 protein: CASSLHDRLAGYNEQFF
CDR3 DNA: TGTGCCAGCAGCTTACACGACCGACTAGCGGGTTACAATGAGCAGTTCTTC

J gene: TRBJ2-7
clone size: -
V gene: TRBV6-1
D gene: -
CDR3 protein: CASSEFVTPSF
CDR3 DNA: TGTGCCAGCAGTGAATTCGTGACACCAAGCTTC

J gene: TRBJ1-5
clone size: -
V gene: TRBV30
D gene: -
CDR3 protein: CAWSGGTIQPQHF
CDR3 DNA: TGTGCCTGGAGCGGAGGGACTATTCAGCCCCAGCATTTT

J gene: TRBJ2-3
clone size: -
V gene: TRBV27
D gene: -
CDR3 protein: CASSFVQGSRGTDTQYF
CDR3 DNA: TGTGCCAGCAGTTTTGTACAGGGAAGTCGAGGCACAGATACGCAGTATTTT

J gene: TRBJ2-2
clone size: -
V gene: TRBV18
D gene: TRBD2
CDR3 protein: CASSPARLAGGPNGELFF
CDR3 DNA: TGTGCCAGCTCCCCGGCGAGACTAGCGGGAGGGCCGAACGGGGAGCTGTTTTTT

J gene: TRBJ2-2
clone size: -
V gene: TRBV15
D gene: TRBD2
CDR3 protein: CATSRLAGGNTGELFF
CDR3 DNA: TGTGCCACCAGCAGATTAGCGGGAGGGAACACCGGGGAGCTGTTTTTT

J gene: TRBJ2-1
clone size: once
V gene: TRBV24-1
D gene: -
CDR3 protein: CATSVGGGQGNEQFF
CDR3 DNA: TGTGCCACCAGTGTCGGGGGAGGACAAGGCAATGAGCAGTTCTTC

J gene: TRBJ2-5
clone size: -
V gene: TRBV19
D gene: TRBD1
CDR3 protein: CASSYDRAETQYF
CDR3 DNA: TGTGCCAGTAGTTATGACAGGGCGGAGACCCAGTACTTC

J gene: TRBJ1-4
clone size: -
V gene: TRBV5-1
D gene: -
CDR3 protein: CASSATPQGQGEKLFF
CDR3 DNA: TGCGCCAGCAGCGCCACACCGCAGGGGCAAGGTGAAAAACTGTTTTTT

J gene: TRBJ2-6
clone size: -
V gene: TRBV19
D gene: TRBD1
CDR3 protein: CASSSTDRGLSGANVLTF
CDR3 DNA: TGTGCCAGTAGTTCAACGGACAGGGGGCTCTCTGGGGCCAACGTCCTGACTTTC

J gene: TRBJ1-5
clone size: -
V gene: TRBV28
D gene: -
CDR3 protein: CASKRVTQPQHF
CDR3 DNA: TGTGCCAGCAAGAGGGTTACCCAGCCCCAGCATTTT

J gene: TRBJ2-3
clone size: -
V gene: TRBV5-8
D gene: -
CDR3 protein: CASSLGGLSLSRGDTQYF
CDR3 DNA: TGTGCCAGCAGCTTGGGGGGACTGAGCTTGAGCCGGGGAGATACGCAGTATTTT

J gene: TRBJ2-2
clone size: -
V gene: TRBV5-1
D gene: TRBD2
CDR3 protein: CASSLIAGATGELFF
CDR3 DNA: TGCGCCAGCAGCTTGATAGCGGGAGCCACCGGGGAGCTGTTTTTT

J gene: TRBJ2-1
clone size: -
V gene: TRBV10-3
D gene: TRBD1
CDR3 protein: CAISGQGPYNEQFF
CDR3 DNA: TGTGCCATCAGCGGACAGGGTCCCTACAATGAGCAGTTCTTC

J gene: TRBJ1-2
clone size: -
V gene: TRBV19
D gene: -
CDR3 protein: CASSTKPQGMGNYGYTF
CDR3 DNA: TGTGCCAGTAGTACCAAGCCCCAGGGGATGGGCAACTATGGCTACACCTTC

J gene: TRBJ1-2
clone size: -
V gene: TRBV5-1
D gene: TRBD1
CDR3 protein: CASSYGQGLGYTF
CDR3 DNA: TGCGCCAGCAGTTACGGACAGGGACTTGGCTACACCTTC

J gene: TRBJ2-5
clone size: -
V gene: TRBV18
D gene: -
CDR3 protein: CASSPGLYQETQYF
CDR3 DNA: TGTGCCAGCTCACCAGGACTGTATCAGGAGACCCAGTACTTC

J gene: TRBJ2-3
clone size: few
V gene: TRBV9
D gene: -
CDR3 protein: CASSVERDTQYF
CDR3 DNA: TGTGCCAGCAGCGTAGAGCGGGATACGCAGTATTTT

J gene: TRBJ2-4
clone size: -
V gene: TRBV5-5
D gene: -
CDR3 protein: CASSSRQGGNIQYF
CDR3 DNA: TGTGCCAGCAGCTCTCGACAGGGAGGAAACATTCAGTACTTC

J gene: TRBJ2-7
clone size: -
V gene: TRBV6-5
D gene: TRBD2
CDR3 protein: CASSLAGGPSHEQYF
CDR3 DNA: TGTGCCAGCAGCTTAGCGGGAGGGCCATCCCACGAGCAGTACTTC

J gene: TRBJ1-1
clone size: -
V gene: TRBV6-6
D gene: TRBD1
CDR3 protein: CASSYPSQGVPEAFF
CDR3 DNA: TGTGCCAGCAGTTACCCCTCTCAGGGGGTACCTGAAGCTTTCTTT

J gene: TRBJ2-1
clone size: -
V gene: TRBV27
D gene: TRBD2
CDR3 protein: CASRPGTSGKHEQFF
CDR3 DNA: TGTGCCAGCAGGCCCGGGACTAGCGGGAAACATGAGCAGTTCTTC

J gene: TRBJ1-2
clone size: -
V gene: TRBV19
D gene: TRBD1
CDR3 protein: CASSTGQGFYGYTF
CDR3 DNA: TGTGCCAGTAGTACCGGACAGGGGTTCTATGGCTACACCTTC

J gene: TRBJ1-5
clone size: -
V gene: TRBV30
D gene: -
CDR3 protein: CAWSVAGRASNQPQHF
CDR3 DNA: TGTGCCTGGAGTGTAGCGGGCAGGGCTAGCAATCAGCCCCAGCATTTT

J gene: TRBJ1-1
clone size: -
V gene: TRBV29-1
D gene: -
CDR3 protein: CSVATDWGRTEAFF
CDR3 DNA: TGCAGCGTTGCCACGGACTGGGGTCGGACTGAAGCTTTCTTT

J gene: TRBJ2-7
clone size: -
V gene: TRBV7-9
D gene: TRBD2
CDR3 protein: CASSVSGRLGEQYF
CDR3 DNA: TGTGCCAGCAGCGTTAGCGGGAGATTAGGCGAGCAGTACTTC

J gene: TRBJ1-2
clone size: -
V gene: TRBV2
D gene: -
CDR3 protein: CASSELRVYGYTF
CDR3 DNA: TGTGCCAGCAGTGAATTGCGGGTTTATGGCTACACCTTC

J gene: TRBJ2-7
clone size: -
V gene: TRBV27
D gene: TRBD2
CDR3 protein: CNPREFVPSGSYEQYF
CDR3 DNA: TGTAACCCCCGAGAGTTTGTTCCTAGCGGGAGTTACGAGCAGTACTTC

J gene: TRBJ2-4
clone size: -
V gene: TRBV7-2
D gene: TRBD2
CDR3 protein: CASSRARTRGGNIQYF
CDR3 DNA: TGTGCCAGCAGCCGCGCACGGACTAGGGGAGGGAACATTCAGTACTTC

J gene: TRBJ2-2
clone size: -
V gene: TRBV28
D gene: -
CDR3 protein: CATRNSGLTATGELFF
CDR3 DNA: TGTGCCACCAGAAATTCCGGACTGACGGCCACCGGGGAGCTGTTTTTT

J gene: TRBJ2-1
clone size: -
V gene: TRBV4-2
D gene: TRBD2
CDR3 protein: CASSQGTGAGGGGNEQFF
CDR3 DNA: TGTGCCAGCAGCCAAGGGACGGGTGCGGGAGGTGGGGGCAATGAGCAGTTCTTC

J gene: TRBJ2-7
clone size: -
V gene: TRBV7-2
D gene: -
CDR3 protein: CASSLSERPAYEQYF
CDR3 DNA: TGTGCCAGCAGCTTGAGTGAGAGGCCCGCCTACGAGCAGTACTTC

J gene: TRBJ2-7
clone size: -
V gene: TRBV5-4
D gene: TRBD1
CDR3 protein: CASSPGQGVRYEQYF
CDR3 DNA: TGTGCCAGCAGCCCGGGACAGGGGGTCCGGTACGAGCAGTACTTC

J gene: TRBJ2-5
clone size: -
V gene: TRBV18
D gene: -
CDR3 protein: CASSPVVAGEGTQYF
CDR3 DNA: TGTGCCAGCTCACCAGTGGTCGCGGGCGAGGGGACCCAGTACTTC

J gene: TRBJ2-3
clone size: once
V gene: TRBV5-1
D gene: -
CDR3 protein: CASSLGQGGADTQYF
CDR3 DNA: TGCGCCAGCAGCTTGGGGCAGGGGGGTGCAGATACGCAGTATTTT

J gene: TRBJ2-6
clone size: -
V gene: TRBV4-2
D gene: TRBD1
CDR3 protein: CASKGQGGSGANVLTF
CDR3 DNA: TGTGCCAGCAAGGGACAGGGGGGAAGTGGGGCCAACGTCCTGACTTTC

J gene: TRBJ1-1
clone size: -
V gene: TRBV19
D gene: -
CDR3 protein: CASSITGTRATEAFF
CDR3 DNA: TGTGCCAGTAGTATTACAGGGACCCGGGCCACTGAAGCTTTCTTT

J gene: TRBJ2-1
clone size: -
V gene: TRBV5-4
D gene: -
CDR3 protein: CASSSTVYNEQFF
CDR3 DNA: TGTGCCAGCAGCTCAACAGTTTACAATGAGCAGTTCTTC

J gene: TRBJ1-5
clone size: -
V gene: TRBV28
D gene: -
CDR3 protein: CASSLFVPGNQPQHF
CDR3 DNA: TGTGCCAGCAGTTTATTTGTCCCGGGAAATCAGCCCCAGCATTTT

J gene: TRBJ2-5
clone size: few
V gene: TRBV2
D gene: -
CDR3 protein: CASREGVQETQYF
CDR3 DNA: TGTGCCAGCAGAGAGGGGGTCCAAGAGACCCAGTACTTC

J gene: TRBJ2-1
clone size: -
V gene: TRBV19
D gene: -
CDR3 protein: CASRTGVGNEQFF
CDR3 DNA: TGTGCCAGTAGAACGGGGGTAGGGAATGAGCAGTTCTTC

J gene: TRBJ2-5
clone size: -
V gene: TRBV6-6
D gene: -
CDR3 protein: CASSPQGRGTQYF
CDR3 DNA: TGTGCCAGCAGTCCACAAGGCCGGGGGACCCAGTACTTC

J gene: TRBJ2-7
clone size: -
V gene: TRBV5-4
D gene: TRBD2
CDR3 protein: CAISASGTGEQYF
CDR3 DNA: TGTGCCATCTCGGCTAGCGGGACCGGGGAGCAGTACTTC

J gene: TRBJ2-5
clone size: -
V gene: TRBV20-1
D gene: -
CDR3 protein: CSEESGETQYF
CDR3 DNA: TGCAGTGAGGAATCGGGAGAGACCCAGTACTTC

J gene: TRBJ2-3
clone size: few
V gene: TRBV10-2
D gene: -
CDR3 protein: CASRPGQSTDTQYF
CDR3 DNA: TGCGCCAGCAGACCGGGACAAAGCACAGATACGCAGTATTTT

J gene: TRBJ2-7
clone size: -
V gene: TRBV7-2
D gene: TRBD1
CDR3 protein: CASSLGQGTTYEQYF
CDR3 DNA: TGTGCCAGCAGCTTAGGACAGGGGACCACCTACGAGCAGTACTTC

J gene: TRBJ2-5
clone size: -
V gene: TRBV24-1
D gene: TRBD2
CDR3 protein: CATSDFGGRGPQETQYF
CDR3 DNA: TGTGCCACCAGTGATTTCGGCGGGAGAGGGCCTCAAGAGACCCAGTACTTC

J gene: TRBJ2-3
clone size: -
V gene: TRBV18
D gene: -
CDR3 protein: CASSPTRGTSTDTQYF
CDR3 DNA: TGTGCCAGCTCACCAACGCGGGGCACTAGCACAGATACGCAGTATTTT